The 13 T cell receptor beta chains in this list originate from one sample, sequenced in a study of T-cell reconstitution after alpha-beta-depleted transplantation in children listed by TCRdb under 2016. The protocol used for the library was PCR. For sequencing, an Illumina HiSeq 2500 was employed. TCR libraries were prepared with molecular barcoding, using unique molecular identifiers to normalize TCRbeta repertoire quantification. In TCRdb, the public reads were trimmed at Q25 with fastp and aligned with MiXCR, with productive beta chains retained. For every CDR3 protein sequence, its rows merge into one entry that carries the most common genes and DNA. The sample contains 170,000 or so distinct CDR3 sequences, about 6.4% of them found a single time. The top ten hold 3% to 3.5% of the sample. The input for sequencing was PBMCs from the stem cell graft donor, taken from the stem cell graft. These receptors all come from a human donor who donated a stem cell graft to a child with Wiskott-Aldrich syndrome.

Here the CDR3 reads CSVRGGWGMNTEAFF. The CDR3 DNA is TGCAGCGTTAGAGGGGGCTGGGGTATGAACACTGAAGCTTTCTTT. The rearrangement uses TRBV29-1 and TRBJ1-1; TRBD1 matches 7 bases. V trimming: 5 bases; J trimming: 0 bases; junction bases outside the gene matches: 9. The CDR3 consists of 15 residues. Germline V gene lookup returns CDR1 SQVTM and CDR2 ANQGSEA.

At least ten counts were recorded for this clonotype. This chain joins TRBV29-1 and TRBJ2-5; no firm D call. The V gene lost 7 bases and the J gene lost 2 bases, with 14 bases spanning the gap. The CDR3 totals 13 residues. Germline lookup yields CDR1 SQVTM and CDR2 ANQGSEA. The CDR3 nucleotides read TGCAGCGCCGAGGACGGAGAGCAAGAGACCCAGTACTTC. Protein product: CSAEDGEQETQYF.

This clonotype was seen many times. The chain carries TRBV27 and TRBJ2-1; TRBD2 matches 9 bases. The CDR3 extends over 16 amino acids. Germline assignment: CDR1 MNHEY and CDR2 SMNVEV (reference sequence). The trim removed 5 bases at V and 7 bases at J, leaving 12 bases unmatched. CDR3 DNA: TGTGCCAGCAGTCCCCTCAATGCGGGAGGGCAGAATGAGCAGTTCTTC. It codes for CASSPLNAGGQNEQFF.

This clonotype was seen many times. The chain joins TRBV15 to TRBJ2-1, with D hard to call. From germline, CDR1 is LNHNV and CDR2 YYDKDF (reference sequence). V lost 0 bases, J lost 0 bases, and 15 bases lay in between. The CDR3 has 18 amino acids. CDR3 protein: CATSRDIGGAASYNEQFF. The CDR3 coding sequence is TGTGCCACCAGCAGAGATATAGGCGGCGCTGCCTCCTACAATGAGCAGTTCTTC.

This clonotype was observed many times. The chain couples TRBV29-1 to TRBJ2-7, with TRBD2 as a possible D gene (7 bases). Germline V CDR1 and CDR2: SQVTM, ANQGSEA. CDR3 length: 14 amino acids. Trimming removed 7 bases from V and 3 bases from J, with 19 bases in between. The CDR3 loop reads CSATAKGGIYEQYF. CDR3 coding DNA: TGCAGCGCAACCGCTAAGGGGGGGATCTACGAGCAGTACTTC.

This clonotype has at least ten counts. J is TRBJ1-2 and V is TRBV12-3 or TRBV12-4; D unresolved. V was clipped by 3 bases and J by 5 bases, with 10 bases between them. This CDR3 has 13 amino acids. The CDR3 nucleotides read TGTGCCAGCAGTTTTGAGCCGAGGTATGGCTACACCTTC. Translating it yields CASSFEPRYGYTF.

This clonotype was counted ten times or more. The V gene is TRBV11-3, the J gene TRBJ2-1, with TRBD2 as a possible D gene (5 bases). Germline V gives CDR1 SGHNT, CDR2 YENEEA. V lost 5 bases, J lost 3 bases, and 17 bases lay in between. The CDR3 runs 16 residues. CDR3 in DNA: TGTGCCAGCAGCCTGAAACTGAGGGCCTACTACAATGAGCAGTTCTTC. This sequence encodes CASSLKLRAYYNEQFF.

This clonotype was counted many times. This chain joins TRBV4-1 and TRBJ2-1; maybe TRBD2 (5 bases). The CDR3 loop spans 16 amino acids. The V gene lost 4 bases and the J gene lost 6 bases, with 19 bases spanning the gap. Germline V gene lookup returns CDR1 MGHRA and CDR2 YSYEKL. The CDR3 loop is CASSRPGLPGTNEQFF. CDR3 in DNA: TGCGCCAGCAGCCGCCCCGGACTCCCCGGAACCAATGAGCAGTTCTTC.

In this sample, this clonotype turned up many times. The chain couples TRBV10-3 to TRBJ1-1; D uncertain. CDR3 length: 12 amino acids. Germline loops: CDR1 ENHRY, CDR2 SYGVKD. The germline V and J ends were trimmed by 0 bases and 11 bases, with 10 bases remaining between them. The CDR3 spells CAISESQEVAFF. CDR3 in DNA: TGTGCCATCAGTGAGTCACAAGAGGTGGCTTTCTTT.

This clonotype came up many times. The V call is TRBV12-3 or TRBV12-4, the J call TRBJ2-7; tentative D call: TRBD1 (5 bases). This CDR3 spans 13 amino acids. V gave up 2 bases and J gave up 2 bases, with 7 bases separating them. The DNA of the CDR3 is TGTGCCAGCAGTTTAAGGACACCCTACGAGCAGTACTTC. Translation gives CASSLRTPYEQYF.

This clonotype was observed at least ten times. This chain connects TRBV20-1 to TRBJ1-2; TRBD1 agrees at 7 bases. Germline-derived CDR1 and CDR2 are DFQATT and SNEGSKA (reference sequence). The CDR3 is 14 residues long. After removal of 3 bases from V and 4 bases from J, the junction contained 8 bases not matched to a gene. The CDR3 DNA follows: TGCAGTGCTAGGGCCAGGGGGTTCTTCTATGGCTACACCTTC. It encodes CSARARGFFYGYTF.

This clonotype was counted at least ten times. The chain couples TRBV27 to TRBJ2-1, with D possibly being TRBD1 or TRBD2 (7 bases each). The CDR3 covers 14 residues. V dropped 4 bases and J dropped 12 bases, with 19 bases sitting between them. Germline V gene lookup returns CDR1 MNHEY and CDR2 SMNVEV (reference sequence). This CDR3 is CASSSSGAQGGQFF. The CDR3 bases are TGTGCCAGCAGTTCAAGCGGGGCGCAGGGGGGGCAGTTCTTC.

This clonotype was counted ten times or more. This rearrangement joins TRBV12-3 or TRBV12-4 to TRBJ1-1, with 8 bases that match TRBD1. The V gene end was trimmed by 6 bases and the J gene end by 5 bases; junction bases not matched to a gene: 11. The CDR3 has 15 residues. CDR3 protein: CASRDNRGGGTEAFF. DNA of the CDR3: TGTGCCAGCAGGGACAACAGGGGGGGTGGGACTGAAGCTTTCTTT.